This T cell receptor (beta chain) is from a study of read filtering for tumor transcriptome and immune sequencing. Study overall: Among patients, 17 to 20 were male and about 15 female, aged about 45 to 90 (mean about 69). Whole-transcriptome libraries were prepared after DNase treatment. Per sample, TCR-region reads ranged about 3.5 to 11 million by IR-seq, roughly 80 to 1273 by RNA-seq.

The study's findings and limits: Without single-read clonotypes, shared clonotype proportions correlated more between IR-seq and RNA-seq.

From 400 to 450 ng of RNA, a library with molecular barcoded alpha/delta and beta/gamma adaptors was made. TCRdb independently ran MiXCR on the reads; one entry per CDR3 protein. The table records around 140,000 distinct CDR3 sequences, about 12% of them present only once. V was cut by 1 base and J by 1 base, with 11 bases left in between. The CDR3 consists of 16 residues. From germline, CDR1 is SGHRS and CDR2 YFSETQ. This clonotype was seen ten or more times. Its antigen is undetermined. The chain links TRBV5-1 to TRBJ2-2; D might be TRBD2 (5 bases). The TCR comes from a donor at least 40 years old with multiple myeloma. The sequenced sample was a population of CD138-negative cells sorted from bone marrow. CDR3 coding DNA: TGCGCCAGCAGCTTGAACCCCAGCGGGAACACCGGGGAGCTGTTTTTT. Translated, it gives CASSLNPSGNTGELFF.